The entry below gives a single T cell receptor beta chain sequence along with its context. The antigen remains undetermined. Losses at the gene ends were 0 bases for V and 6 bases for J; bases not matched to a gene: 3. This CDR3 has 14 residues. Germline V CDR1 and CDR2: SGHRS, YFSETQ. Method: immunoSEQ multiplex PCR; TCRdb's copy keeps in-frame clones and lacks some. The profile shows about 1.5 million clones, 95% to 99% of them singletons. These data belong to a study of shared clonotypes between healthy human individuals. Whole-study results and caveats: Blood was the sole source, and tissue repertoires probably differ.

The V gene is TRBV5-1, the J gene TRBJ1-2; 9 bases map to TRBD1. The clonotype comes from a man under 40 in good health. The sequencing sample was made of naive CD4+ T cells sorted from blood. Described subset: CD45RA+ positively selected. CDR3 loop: CASSLDRGRNGYTF. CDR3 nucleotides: TGCGCCAGCAGCTTGGACAGGGGGCGTAATGGCTACACCTTC.